Each of the 18 T cell receptor beta chains below was sequenced from the same sample in a study of T-cell memory formation after mild COVID-19. Using its own MiXCR run on the 5' RACE reads, TCRdb lists one record per CDR3 protein. The table has 400,000 to 500,000 distinct CDR3 sequences, around 17% seen once. Input material: PBMCs or a T cell subset sorted from them (not recorded which). The receptors here all came from a man aged 18 to 30 who had mild COVID-19 (a few samples of this study predate the infection). Cell type and time point are not known.

This sequence joins TRBV11-2 and TRBJ2-1, with D possibly TRBD2 on 5 matching bases. Looked up from germline, CDR1 is SGHAT and CDR2 is FQNNGV. V shed 0 bases and J shed 5 bases, with 8 bases lying between them. The CDR3 runs 14 residues. CDR3: CASSLEASHNEQFF. In nucleotides, the CDR3 is TGTGCCAGCAGCTTAGAGGCTAGCCACAATGAGCAGTTCTTC.

This clonotype has just a few counts. The chain has TRBV7-3 and TRBJ2-5, with 9 bases identical to TRBD1. CDR1 and CDR2 (germline): SGHTA, FQGTGA. This CDR3 has 15 residues. The V segment lost 4 bases and the J segment 5 bases; nucleotides outside the gene matches: 8. CDR3 in amino acids: CASSSGQGRLETQYF. The CDR3 region has the DNA TGTGCCAGCAGCTCCGGACAGGGGAGGTTGGAGACCCAGTACTTC.

This clonotype was counted ten times or more. The genes are TRBV27 and TRBJ1-5, with D possibly TRBD1 on 5 matching bases. CDR1 is MNHEY and CDR2 is SMNVEV in the germline V gene (reference sequence). The CDR3 runs 16 residues. Between the trimmed V and J ends, which lost 5 bases and 2 bases, there was a span of 16 bases. This CDR3 reads CASSPIGQGGNQPQHF. The CDR3 DNA reads TGTGCCAGCAGTCCGATAGGACAAGGGGGCAATCAGCCCCAGCATTTT.

The chain links TRBV5-6 to TRBJ2-7; D may be TRBD1 (5 bases). Germline-derived CDR1 and CDR2 are SGHDT and YYEEEE. The CDR3 runs to 11 residues. V lost 1 base to trimming and J lost 7 bases, with 6 bases between them. CDR3 coding DNA: TGTGCCAGCAGCTTGAACAGGGAGCAGTACGTC. It specifies CASSLNREQYV.

This clonotype has a handful of counts. The gene calls are TRBV2 and TRBJ2-3, with D possibly matching TRBD2 (6 bases). Trimming shortened V by 0 bases and J by 2 bases, and 12 bases separated the two germline ends. The CDR3 is made up of 16 amino acids. Germline CDR1 SNHLY, CDR2 FYNNEI. The CDR3 loop reads CASSEAGGSTTDTQYF. CDR3 DNA sequence: TGTGCCAGCAGTGAAGCAGGAGGGTCGACCACAGATACGCAGTATTTT.

This clonotype has just a few counts. The rearrangement joins TRBV4-3 to TRBJ2-5, with 13 bases aligning to TRBD2. Germline CDR1 LGHNA, CDR2 YSLEER. V lost 4 bases, J lost 5 bases, and 4 bases stayed unmatched. The CDR3 has 15 residues. The CDR3 DNA reads as TGCGCCAGCAGCCGAGGGACTAGCGGGGTGGAGACCCAGTACTTC. Protein: CASSRGTSGVETQYF.

V and J are TRBV7-9 and TRBJ1-6; no clear D. Germline V CDR1 and CDR2: SEHNR, FQNEAQ (reference sequence). CDR3 size: 15 residues. The germline V and J ends were trimmed by 3 bases and 6 bases, with 12 bases remaining between them. CDR3 sequence: CASSLVDRINSPLHF. The CDR3 coding sequence is TGTGCCAGCAGCTTGGTCGACCGAATTAATTCACCCCTCCACTTT. The variable domain in full, completed from reference TRBV7-9 and TRBJ1-6, reads DTGVSQNPRHKITKRGQNVTFRCDPISEHNRLYWYRQTLGQGPEFLTYFQNEAQLEKSRLLSDRFSAERPKGSFSTLEIQRTEQGDSAMYLCASSLVDRINSPLHFGNGTRLTVT.

This clonotype was counted between two and nine times. The chain joins TRBV6-5 to TRBJ2-1; 10 nucleotides align to TRBD1. Germline loops: CDR1 MNHEY, CDR2 SVGAGI. There are 15 residues in the CDR3. Trimming took 2 bases from V and 7 from J; bases not matched to a gene: 5. Here the CDR3 reads CASSYKGTGENEQFF. Here the CDR3 DNA reads TGTGCCAGCAGTTACAAAGGGACAGGGGAAAATGAGCAGTTCTTC.

The gene calls are TRBV7-2 and TRBJ2-3; tentative D call: TRBD2 (6 bases). V was pared by 1 base and J by 5 bases, with 19 bases between. There are 17 residues in the CDR3. The germline CDR1 and CDR2 sequences are SGHTA and FQGNSA. CDR3 in amino acids: CASSLVSNGLGGDTQYF. The CDR3 DNA reads TGTGCCAGCAGCTTAGTATCGAACGGGCTGGGGGGAGATACGCAGTATTTT.

The chain recombines TRBV6-2 or TRBV6-3 with TRBJ1-2; TRBD1 aligns across 8 bases. Unmatched junction bases numbered 10, after V lost 8 bases and J lost 8 bases. CDR1 and CDR2 (germline): MNHEY, SVGEGT. This CDR3 has 13 residues. This chain's CDR3 is CASVGQGAEGYTF. CDR3 sequence (DNA): TGTGCCAGCGTGGGCCAGGGGGCAGAAGGCTACACCTTC.

This clonotype has ten or more counts. V usage is TRBV7-9 and J usage is TRBJ2-4, with D perhaps matching TRBD2 (5 bases). V lost 5 bases, J lost 2 bases, and 13 bases lay in between. The germline gives CDR1 SEHNR, CDR2 FQNEAQ (reference sequence). The CDR3 extends over 15 amino acids. The CDR3 DNA reads as TGTGCCAGCAGCCAACGGGAACTCTCCAAAAACATTCAGTACTTC. Its translation: CASSQRELSKNIQYF. Complete variable domain (other parts from reference TRBV7-9 and TRBJ2-4): DTGVSQNPRHKITKRGQNVTFRCDPISEHNRLYWYRQTLGQGPEFLTYFQNEAQLEKSRLLSDRFSAERPKGSFSTLEIQRTEQGDSAMYLCASSQRELSKNIQYFGAGTRLSVL.

The V and J genes are TRBV25-1 and TRBJ2-1, with TRBD2 as a possible D gene (6 bases). CDR3 length: 16 residues. Between the trimmed V and J ends, which lost 6 bases and 8 bases, there was a span of 23 bases. Germline lookup yields CDR1 MGHDK and CDR2 SYGVNS. In DNA form, the CDR3 reads TGTGCCAGCAGCGCCACCCCCGGGCGGGGTAACGATGAGCAGTTCTTC. Its translation: CASSATPGRGNDEQFF.

This rearrangement joins TRBV20-1 to TRBJ2-2, with 14 bases identical to TRBD2. V was clipped by 6 bases and J by 6 bases; unmatched bases: 6. Germline V gene lookup returns CDR1 DFQATT and CDR2 SNEGSKA (reference sequence). CDR3 length: 15 amino acids. In nucleotides, the CDR3 is TGCAGTGCCCCAGGACTAGCGGGGGGTCCCGGGGAGCTGTTTTTT. Its protein product is CSAPGLAGGPGELFF.

The J gene is TRBJ2-3, the V gene TRBV7-8; the D gene is possibly TRBD1 (5 bases). The V gene lost 4 bases and the J gene lost 5 bases, with 19 bases spanning the gap. This CDR3 is 16 amino acids long. Germline values: CDR1 SGHVS, CDR2 FQNEAQ. The CDR3 sequence is CASSSPSRFRGDTQYF. In DNA form, the CDR3 reads TGTGCCAGCAGCTCCCCCTCCCGATTTAGGGGAGATACGCAGTATTTT.

This clonotype turned up a few times. The chain links TRBV6-2 or TRBV6-3 to TRBJ2-3, with 7 bases aligning to TRBD2. The V and J ends lost 0 bases and 6 bases, in that order; junction bases with no gene match: 9. Germline V gene lookup returns CDR1 MNHEY and CDR2 SVGEGT. The CDR3 has 16 residues. The CDR3 DNA follows: TGTGCCAGCAGTTACTCCCCTCAAGGGAGGGCCGATACGCAGTATTTT. This sequence encodes CASSYSPQGRADTQYF.

The CDR3: CASSLLGSNEQFF. The CDR3 bases are TGTGCCAGCAGTTTACTGGGAAGCAATGAGCAGTTCTTC. The J gene is TRBJ2-1, the V gene TRBV27; D not certain. The CDR3 runs to 13 residues. V shed 2 bases and J shed 6 bases, with 8 bases lying between them. Germline V gene lookup returns CDR1 MNHEY and CDR2 SMNVEV (reference sequence).

The chain recombines TRBV5-1 with TRBJ2-4; 9 nucleotides agree with TRBD1. The CDR3 covers 14 residues. After removal of 3 bases from V and 7 bases from J, the junction contained 5 bases not matched to a gene. Germline loops: CDR1 SGHRS, CDR2 YFSETQ. This CDR3 is CASSWTGEGNIQYF. CDR3 nucleotides: TGCGCCAGCAGCTGGACAGGGGAGGGGAACATTCAGTACTTC. Full variable domain (outside the CDR3, taken from reference TRBV5-1 and TRBJ2-4): KAGVTQTPRYLIKTRGQQVTLSCSPISGHRSVSWYQQTPGQGLQFLFEYFSETQRNKGNFPGRFSGRQFSNSRSEMNVSTLELGDSALYLCASSWTGEGNIQYFGAGTRLSVL.

The chain joins TRBV20-1 to TRBJ2-4; D is unresolved. Germline-derived CDR1 and CDR2 are DFQATT and SNEGSKA (reference sequence). Trimming left V 2 bases short and J 0 bases short, with 5 bases between. There are 13 residues in the CDR3. CDR3 coding DNA: TGCAGTGCTAGACGGCAAGCCAAAAACATTCAGTACTTC. It is translated as CSARRQAKNIQYF.